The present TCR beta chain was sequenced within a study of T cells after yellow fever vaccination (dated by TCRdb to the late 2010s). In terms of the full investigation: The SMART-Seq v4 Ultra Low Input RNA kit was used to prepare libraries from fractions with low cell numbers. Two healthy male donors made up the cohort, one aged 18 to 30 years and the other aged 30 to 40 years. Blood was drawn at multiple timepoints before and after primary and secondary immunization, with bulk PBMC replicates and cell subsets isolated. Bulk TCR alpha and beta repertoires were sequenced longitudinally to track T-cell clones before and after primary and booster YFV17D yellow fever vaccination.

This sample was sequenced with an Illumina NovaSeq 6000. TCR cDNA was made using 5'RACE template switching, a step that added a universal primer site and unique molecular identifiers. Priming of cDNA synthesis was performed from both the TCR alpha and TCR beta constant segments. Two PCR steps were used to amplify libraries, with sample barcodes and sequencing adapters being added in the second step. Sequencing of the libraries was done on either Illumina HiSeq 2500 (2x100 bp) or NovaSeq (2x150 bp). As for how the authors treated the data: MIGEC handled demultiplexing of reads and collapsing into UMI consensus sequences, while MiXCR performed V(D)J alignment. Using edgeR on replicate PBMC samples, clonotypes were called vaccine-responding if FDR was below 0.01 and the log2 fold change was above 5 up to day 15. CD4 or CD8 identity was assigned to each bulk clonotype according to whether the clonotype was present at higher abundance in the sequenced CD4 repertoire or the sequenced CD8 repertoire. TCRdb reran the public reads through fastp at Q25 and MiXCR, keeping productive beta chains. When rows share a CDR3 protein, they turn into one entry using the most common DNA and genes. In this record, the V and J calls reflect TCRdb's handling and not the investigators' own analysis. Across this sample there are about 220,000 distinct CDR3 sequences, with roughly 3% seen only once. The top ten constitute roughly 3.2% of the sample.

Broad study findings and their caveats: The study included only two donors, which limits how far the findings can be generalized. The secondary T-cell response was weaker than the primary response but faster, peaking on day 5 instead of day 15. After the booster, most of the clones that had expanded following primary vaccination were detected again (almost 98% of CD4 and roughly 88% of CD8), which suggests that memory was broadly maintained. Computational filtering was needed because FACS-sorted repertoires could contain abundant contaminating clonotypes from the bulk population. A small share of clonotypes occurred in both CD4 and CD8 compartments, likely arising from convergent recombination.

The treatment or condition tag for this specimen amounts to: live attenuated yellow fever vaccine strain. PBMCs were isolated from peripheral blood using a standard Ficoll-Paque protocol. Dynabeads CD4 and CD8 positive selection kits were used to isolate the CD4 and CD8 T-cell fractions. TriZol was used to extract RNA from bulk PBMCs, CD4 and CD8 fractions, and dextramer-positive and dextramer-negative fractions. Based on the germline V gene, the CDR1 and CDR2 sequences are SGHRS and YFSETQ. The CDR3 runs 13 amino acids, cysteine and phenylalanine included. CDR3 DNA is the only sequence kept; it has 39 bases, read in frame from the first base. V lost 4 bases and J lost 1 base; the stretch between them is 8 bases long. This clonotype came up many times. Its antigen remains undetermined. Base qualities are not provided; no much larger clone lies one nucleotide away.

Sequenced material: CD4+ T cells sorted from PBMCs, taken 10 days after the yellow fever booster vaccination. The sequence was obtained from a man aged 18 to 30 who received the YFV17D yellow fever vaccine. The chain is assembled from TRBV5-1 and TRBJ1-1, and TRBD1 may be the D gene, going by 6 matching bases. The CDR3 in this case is CASSRQENTEAFF. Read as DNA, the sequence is TGCGCCAGCAGCCGACAGGAGAACACTGAAGCTTTCTTT.